One and the same sample provided the 22 T cell receptor beta chains below, sequenced in a study of blood T cell repertoires in COVID-19. Clones were read by immunoSEQ multiplex PCR, and TCRdb kept only the in-frame ones, dropping some. The sample contains 95,000 to 150,000 clones, about 83% of which appear only once. Specimen: peripheral blood. All receptors come from a woman between 50 and 59 years old with acute or convalescent COVID-19.

The chain combines TRBV10-1 with TRBJ1-1; D is possibly TRBD1 (6 bases). The germline gives CDR1 WNHNN, CDR2 SYGVQD (reference sequence). Trimming pared 6 bases from V and 4 bases from J, leaving 12 bases between. This CDR3 spans 13 amino acids. The CDR3 sequence: CASRETGFTEAFF. CDR3 coding DNA: TGCGCCAGCAGGGAGACAGGTTTCACTGAAGCTTTCTTT.

CDR3 region: CASSKPGVGELFF. CDR3 nucleotide sequence: TGTGCCAGTAGTAAACCCGGGGTCGGGGAGCTGTTTTTT. The chain is built from TRBV19 and TRBJ2-2, with D possibly TRBD2 on 5 matching bases. V lost 4 bases and J lost 7, with 10 bases in between. The CDR3 contains 13 residues. CDR1 and CDR2 (germline): LNHDA, SQIVND (reference sequence).

The V gene is TRBV20-1, the J gene TRBJ2-7; TRBD1 is a possible D gene (6 bases). Germline-derived CDR1 and CDR2 are DFQATT and SNEGSKA (reference sequence). Trimming pared 6 bases from V and 7 bases from J, leaving 13 bases between. The CDR3 contains 11 residues. The CDR3 is CSARRGMEQYF. DNA of the CDR3: TGCAGTGCCAGAAGGGGGATGGAGCAGTACTTC.

The CDR3 DNA sequence: TGTGCCAGCAGCAAACGAGGTAGCGCATCTGGGGCCAACGTCCTGACTTTC. It is translated as CASSKRGSASGANVLTF. The chain uses TRBV21-1 and TRBJ2-6; the table's D call TRBD2 went unverified against the DNA. TRBV21-1 is a pseudogene. The CDR3 runs to 17 residues.

The chain has TRBV30 and TRBJ2-1, with D maybe TRBD2 (6 bases). V shed 0 bases and J shed 6 bases, with 9 bases lying between them. The CDR3 sequence is 13 residues long. Germline V gene data show CDR1 as GTSNPN and CDR2 as SVGIG (reference sequence). The CDR3 DNA reads TGTGCCTGGAGTGTAGGGACTGGCAATGAGCAGTTCTTC. Encoded protein: CAWSVGTGNEQFF.

This sequence joins TRBV10-3 and TRBJ2-3; TRBD1 aligns across 10 bases. From germline, CDR1 is ENHRY and CDR2 SYGVKD. The CDR3 loop spans 13 amino acids. The trim removed 9 bases at V and 1 base at J, leaving 1 base unmatched. Here the CDR3 reads CAMGTGGTDTQYF. The DNA for the CDR3 is TGTGCCATGGGGACAGGGGGCACAGATACGCAGTATTTT.

V and J are TRBV14 and TRBJ2-7, with D unclear. The ends were cut back, 0 bases at V and 6 bases at J, with 6 bases in the middle. The CDR3 spans 12 residues. The germline CDR1 and CDR2 sequences are SGHDN and FVKESK. The CDR3 spells CASSQELLEQYF. The CDR3 DNA sequence: TGTGCCAGCAGCCAAGAGCTACTCGAGCAGTACTTC. Variable domain in full (rest from reference TRBV14 and TRBJ2-7): EAGVTQFPSHSVIEKGQTVTLRCDPISGHDNLYWYRRVMGKEIKFLLHFVKESKQDESGMPNNRFLAERTGGTYSTLKVQPAELEDSGVYFCASSQELLEQYFGPGTRLTVT.

The chain uses TRBV11-2 and TRBJ2-1, with 12 bases lining up with TRBD2. The trim removed 4 bases at V and 1 base at J, leaving 2 bases unmatched. In germline, CDR1 is SGHAT, CDR2 FQNNGV. The CDR3 runs 16 residues. The CDR3 protein is CASSSLAGGSYNEQFF. CDR3 coding DNA: TGTGCCAGCAGCTCTCTAGCGGGAGGGTCCTACAATGAGCAGTTCTTC.

The V gene is TRBV30, the J gene TRBJ2-1, with TRBD2 matching over 10 bases. The CDR3 is made up of 16 amino acids. J was trimmed by 8 bases and V by 4 bases; bases with no gene match: 14. Germline CDR1 GTSNPN, CDR2 SVGIG (reference sequence). Here the CDR3 reads CAWTPAGGLASYEQFF. The CDR3 DNA is TGTGCCTGGACTCCTGCAGGGGGACTAGCGTCTTATGAGCAGTTCTTC. Drawing the rest from reference TRBV30 and TRBJ2-1, the complete variable domain is SQTIHQWPATLVQPVGSPLSLECTVEGTSNPNLYWYRQAAGRGLQLLFYSVGIGQISSEVPQNLSASRPQDRQFILSSKKLLLSDSGFYLCAWTPAGGLASYEQFFGPGTRLTVL.

This chain links TRBV18 with TRBJ2-3; a possible D gene is TRBD2 (5 bases). There are 12 residues in the CDR3. Trimming stripped 3 bases from V and 4 bases from J, with 5 bases between. Germline values: CDR1 KGHSH, CDR2 LQKENI. This CDR3 reads CASSPRADTQYF. The CDR3 coding sequence is TGTGCCAGCTCACCGAGGGCAGATACGCAGTATTTT.

This clone is a singleton in its sample. The chain couples TRBV25-1 to TRBJ1-2, with TRBD1 matching 7 bases. Germline V gene sequence: CDR1 MGHDK, CDR2 SYGVNS. The V and J ends lost 6 bases and 3 bases, in that order; junction bases with no gene match: 10. The CDR3 totals 15 residues. CDR3 in DNA: TGTGCCAGCAGCGGGGGGGACAGTCGTTACTATGGCTACACCTTC. Amino acids: CASSGGDSRYYGYTF.

V and J are TRBV10-3 and TRBJ1-4; D might be TRBD1 (6 bases). This CDR3 region has 15 residues. The V gene lost 3 bases and the J gene lost 7 bases, with 15 bases spanning the gap. Per germline, CDR1 ENHRY and CDR2 SYGVKD. The CDR3 bases are TGTGCCATCAGTGATGCGGGGGCGGCATCTGAAAAACTGTTTTTT. Its translation: CAISDAGAASEKLFF.

V is TRBV28 and J is TRBJ1-1; 7 bases match TRBD1. The CDR3 runs to 14 residues. CDR1 is MDHEN, CDR2 SYDVKM, per germline. Trimming took 5 bases from V and 1 from J; bases not matched to a gene: 4. CDR3 amino acids: CASSVDRENTEAFF. The CDR3 DNA follows: TGTGCCAGCAGTGTAGACAGGGAGAACACTGAAGCTTTCTTT.

This chain uses TRBV5-1 with TRBJ1-1; tentatively, D is TRBD1 (5 bases). The CDR3 is 15 residues long. Deletions cut 0 bases from V and 5 bases from J, with 14 bases between. CDR1 SGHRS and CDR2 YFSETQ come from the germline V gene. CDR3 region: CASSLVGRDETEAFF. For the CDR3, the DNA is TGCGCCAGCAGCTTGGTTGGCAGGGATGAGACTGAAGCTTTCTTT.

The chain joins TRBV6-5 to TRBJ1-1; the D is unclear. The germline CDR1 and CDR2 sequences are MNHEY and SVGAGI. CDR3 length: 14 amino acids. V lost 3 bases and J 0 bases, leaving 8 bases between the germline ends. CDR3 residues: CASSYYQVNTEAFF. Written as DNA, the CDR3 is TGTGCCAGCAGTTATTACCAGGTGAACACTGAAGCTTTCTTT.

The chain combines TRBV5-4 with TRBJ2-5, with 7 bases that match TRBD2. The J segment lost 5 bases and the V segment lost 1 base, leaving 14 bases of the junction unmatched. Germline CDR1 SGHNT, CDR2 YYREEE (reference sequence). CDR3 size: 17 residues. CDR3 nucleotides: TGTGCCAGCAGCTTGCATGGCGGGAGCTGGGTAGAGGAGACCCAGTACTTC. Translation gives CASSLHGGSWVEETQYF.

The chain employs TRBV6-5 and TRBJ1-1, with D hard to call. This CDR3 region has 13 residues. Germline lookup yields CDR1 MNHEY and CDR2 SVGAGI. Trimming cost V 5 bases and J 0 bases, with 7 bases left between them. The CDR3 sequence is CASSNRVNTEAFF. CDR3 DNA: TGTGCCAGCAGTAATCGGGTGAACACTGAAGCTTTCTTT.

The chain is built from TRBV6-5 and TRBJ2-7; perhaps TRBD1 as D (6 bases). Germline V gene sequence: CDR1 MNHEY, CDR2 SVGAGI. V shed 2 bases and J shed 4 bases, with 12 bases lying between them. This CDR3 has 14 residues. The CDR3 region is CASSYGSQGYEQYF. CDR3 bases: TGTGCCAGCAGTTACGGGTCACAGGGATACGAGCAGTACTTC.

The chain couples TRBV10-3 to TRBJ1-1; D remains ambiguous. Between the trimmed V and J ends, which lost 6 bases and 2 bases, there was a span of 25 bases. The CDR3 consists of 18 residues. Germline V CDR1 and CDR2: ENHRY, SYGVKD. The CDR3 nucleotides read TGTGCCATCAGGAGGAAGACGGACTCCCTAAAAACCAACACTGAAGCTTTCTTT. Protein: CAIRRKTDSLKTNTEAFF.

The chain employs TRBV14 and TRBJ1-2; D is possibly TRBD1 (6 bases). Trimming removed 4 bases at V and 4 bases at J, with 7 bases between. This CDR3 is built from 12 residues. Germline V CDR1 and CDR2: SGHDN, FVKESK. Written as DNA, the CDR3 is TGTGCCAGCAGCCGGGACACCTATGGCTACACCTTC. Translation gives CASSRDTYGYTF.

This clone was detected only a few times. This chain links TRBV6-5 with TRBJ2-7; TRBD1 might be the D (5 bases). The CDR3 covers 14 residues. The germline V gene encodes CDR1 MNHEY and CDR2 SVGAGI. Trimming stripped 2 bases from V and 1 base from J, with 9 bases between. The CDR3 nucleotides are TGTGCCAGCAGTTACAGAGACAGTTCCTACGAGCAGTACTTC. Its translation: CASSYRDSSYEQYF.

The chain recombines TRBV20-1 with TRBJ2-5; a weak D match, TRBD1 (5 bases). The CDR3 totals 15 residues. The V end was cut by 3 bases, the J end by 8 bases, with 22 bases between. Germline loops: CDR1 DFQATT, CDR2 SNEGSKA (reference sequence). The CDR3 spells CSASDGHLSRPTQYF. CDR3 sequence (DNA): TGCAGTGCTAGTGATGGACACCTTTCGCGGCCAACCCAGTACTTC.